The 14 T cell receptor beta chains below were found in one sample sequenced in a study of blood T cells in healthy people across ages. It was with a sample-barcoded 5' primer and a J-beta primer mix that a second PCR of roughly 6 to 12 cycles was run. MiXCR, applied by TCRdb to the 5' RACE reads, yields one record per CDR3 protein. The sample lists approximately 810,000 distinct CDR3 sequences; 29% were seen once. Sequenced input: blood. These receptors all stem from a woman over 75 in good health.

This clonotype has only a few counts. V usage is TRBV9 and J usage is TRBJ2-6; D may correspond to TRBD1 or TRBD2 (6 bases each). Germline values: CDR1 SGDLS, CDR2 YYNGEE. This CDR3 is built from 17 residues. V gave up 0 bases and J gave up 2 bases, with 12 bases separating them. CDR3 sequence reads: CASSVAGGRAGANVLTF. In DNA form, the CDR3 reads TGTGCCAGCAGCGTAGCTGGGGGGCGAGCTGGGGCCAACGTCCTGACTTTC.

This clonotype was seen many times. V usage is TRBV20-1 and J usage is TRBJ2-1, with TRBD1 matching 10 bases. This CDR3 has 15 residues. Germline V gene sequence: CDR1 DFQATT, CDR2 SNEGSKA (reference sequence). Trimming cost V 2 bases and J 5 bases; bases outside gene matches: 6. CDR3 bases: TGCAGTGCTAGAATCCCGGGACAGGGGAACAATGAGCAGTTCTTC. This sequence encodes CSARIPGQGNNEQFF.

Worth noting for this clonotype: At one end the junction does not follow the germline gene, possibly because of a read error. The chain carries TRBV6-2 or TRBV6-3 and TRBJ1-1; D unresolved. The CDR3 length is 14 residues. CDR1 MNHEY and CDR2 SVGEGT come from the germline V gene. CDR3 protein: CANSTNLMNTEAFF. The CDR3 DNA reads TGTGCCAACAGTACCAATCTCATGAACACTGAAGCTTTCTTT.

The chain employs TRBV4-3 and TRBJ2-1; 8 bases are shared with TRBD1. Gene TRBJ2-7 matches the end of the DNA better, so the J call may be wrong. The CDR3 is 17 amino acids. In germline, CDR1 is LGHNA, CDR2 YSLEER. The CDR3 is CASSQDLMAGGLNEQYF. The CDR3 nucleotides read TGCGCCAGCAGCCAAGATCTGATGGCAGGGGGCCTTAATGAGCAGTACTTC.

The chain links TRBV14 to TRBJ2-1; D might be TRBD2 (6 bases). Germline V gene sequence: CDR1 SGHDN, CDR2 FVKESK. This CDR3 is 13 amino acids long. Trimming removed 6 bases at V and 13 bases at J, with 19 bases between. The CDR3 sequence is CASSSGLRETQFF. CDR3 coding DNA: TGTGCCAGCAGTTCGGGACTCCGGGAGACCCAGTTCTTC. The full variable domain, rest sourced from reference TRBV14 and TRBJ2-1, is EAGVTQFPSHSVIEKGQTVTLRCDPISGHDNLYWYRRVMGKEIKFLLHFVKESKQDESGMPNNRFLAERTGGTYSTLKVQPAELEDSGVYFCASSSGLRETQFFGPGTRLTVL.

This clonotype was detected a few times. The rearrangement uses TRBV9 and TRBJ1-3; the match to TRBD1 covers 8 bases. The CDR3 loop spans 17 amino acids. CDR1 is SGDLS and CDR2 is YYNGEE in the germline V gene. J was trimmed by 4 bases and V by 0 bases; bases with no gene match: 9. This CDR3 is CASSVGPDRGAGNTIYF. The CDR3 nucleotides read TGTGCCAGCAGCGTAGGGCCCGACAGGGGAGCAGGAAACACCATATATTTT.

This clonotype was detected a few times. The genes are TRBV15 and TRBJ2-3; weak D call: TRBD1 (6 bases). Germline values: CDR1 LNHNV, CDR2 YYDKDF (reference sequence). Trimming removed 0 bases at V and 14 bases at J, with 15 bases between. This CDR3 is 13 amino acids long. CDR3 loop: CATSRDLGQGRYF. The CDR3 nucleotides read TGTGCCACCAGCAGAGATCTCGGGCAGGGGAGGTATTTT.

The chain uses TRBV28 and TRBJ1-1; D call uncertain. Germline V gene sequence: CDR1 MDHEN, CDR2 SYDVKM. This CDR3 comprises 13 residues. The V gene lost 6 bases and the J gene lost 0 bases, with 8 bases spanning the gap. The CDR3 reads CASRDGVNTEAFF. CDR3 nucleotide sequence: TGTGCCAGCAGGGACGGCGTGAACACTGAAGCTTTCTTT.

The genes are TRBV29-1 and TRBJ2-1; D unclear. V was pared by 0 bases and J by 0 bases, with 6 bases between. The CDR3 extends over 14 amino acids. The germline V gene has CDR1 SQVTM and CDR2 ANQGSEA. DNA for the CDR3: TGCAGCGTTGAAGACGGGCTCTCCTACAATGAGCAGTTCTTC. This gives the protein CSVEDGLSYNEQFF.

This chain connects TRBV6-2 or TRBV6-3 to TRBJ1-6; TRBD1 matches at 8 bases. V was clipped by 4 bases and J by 10 bases; unmatched bases: 6. Germline CDR1 and CDR2: MNHEY and SVGEGT. This CDR3 spans 14 amino acids. CDR3 protein: CASSCQGAGSPLHF. In nucleotides, the CDR3 is TGTGCCAGCAGTTGTCAGGGGGCAGGATCACCCCTCCACTTT.

This clonotype showed up many times. The DNA of the CDR3 is TGTGCCAGCAGACCCGGCGGGAACACTGAAGCTTTCTTT. Protein: CASRPGGNTEAFF. J is TRBJ1-1 and V is TRBV7-2; D is uncertain. Germline V gene sequence: CDR1 SGHTA, CDR2 FQGNSA. This CDR3 contains 13 residues. V was trimmed by 6 bases and J by 1 base, leaving 9 bases between them. Full variable domain (missing parts from reference TRBV7-2 and TRBJ1-1): GAGVSQSPSNKVTEKGKDVELRCDPISGHTALYWYRQSLGQGLEFLIYFQGNSAPDKSGLPSDRFSAERTGGSVSTLTIQRTQQEDSAVYLCASRPGGNTEAFFGQGTRLTVV.

With respect to this clonotype: Just one base apart from a much larger clone, this may be a read error. The rearrangement joins TRBV20-1 to TRBJ1-2; tentative D call: TRBD1 (6 bases). The CDR3 runs 13 residues. Germline V gene sequence: CDR1 DFQATT, CDR2 SNEGSKA (reference sequence). CDR3 sequence (DNA): TGCAGTGCTAGAGGGACAGCCCCCTATGGCTGCACCTTC. This encodes CSARGTAPYGCTF.

This chain connects TRBV18 to TRBJ1-6; D is possibly TRBD1 (6 bases). CDR1 and CDR2 (germline): KGHSH, LQKENI. V lost 3 bases and J 0 bases, leaving 9 bases between the germline ends. The CDR3 length is 16 residues. The CDR3 coding sequence is TGTGCCAGCTCACCGCAGGGGAACTCCTATAATTCACCCCTCCACTTT. It translates to CASSPQGNSYNSPLHF.

For the CDR3, the DNA is TGTGCCAGCACTCCCCCCGGGGCCTACTATGGCTACACCTTC. It encodes CASTPPGAYYGYTF. The V gene is TRBV28, the J gene TRBJ1-2, with a possible D match to TRBD1 (5 bases). This CDR3 comprises 14 residues. Trimming stripped 7 bases from V and 3 bases from J, with 15 bases between. The V gene's germline CDR1 is MDHEN and CDR2 SYDVKM.